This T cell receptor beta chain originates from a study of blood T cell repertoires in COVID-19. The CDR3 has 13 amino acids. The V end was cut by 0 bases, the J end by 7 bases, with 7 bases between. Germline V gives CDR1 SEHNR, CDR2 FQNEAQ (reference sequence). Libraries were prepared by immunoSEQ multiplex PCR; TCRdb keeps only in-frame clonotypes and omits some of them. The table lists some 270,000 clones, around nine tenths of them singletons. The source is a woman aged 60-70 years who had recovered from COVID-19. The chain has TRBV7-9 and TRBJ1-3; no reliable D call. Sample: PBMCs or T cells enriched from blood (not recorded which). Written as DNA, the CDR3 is TGTGCCAGCAGCTTAGCCGTGGAGAACACCATATATTTT. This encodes CASSLAVENTIYF. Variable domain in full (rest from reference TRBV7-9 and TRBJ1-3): DTGVSQNPRHKITKRGQNVTFRCDPISEHNRLYWYRQTLGQGPEFLTYFQNEAQLEKSRLLSDRFSAERPKGSFSTLEIQRTEQGDSAMYLCASSLAVENTIYFGEGSWLTVV.